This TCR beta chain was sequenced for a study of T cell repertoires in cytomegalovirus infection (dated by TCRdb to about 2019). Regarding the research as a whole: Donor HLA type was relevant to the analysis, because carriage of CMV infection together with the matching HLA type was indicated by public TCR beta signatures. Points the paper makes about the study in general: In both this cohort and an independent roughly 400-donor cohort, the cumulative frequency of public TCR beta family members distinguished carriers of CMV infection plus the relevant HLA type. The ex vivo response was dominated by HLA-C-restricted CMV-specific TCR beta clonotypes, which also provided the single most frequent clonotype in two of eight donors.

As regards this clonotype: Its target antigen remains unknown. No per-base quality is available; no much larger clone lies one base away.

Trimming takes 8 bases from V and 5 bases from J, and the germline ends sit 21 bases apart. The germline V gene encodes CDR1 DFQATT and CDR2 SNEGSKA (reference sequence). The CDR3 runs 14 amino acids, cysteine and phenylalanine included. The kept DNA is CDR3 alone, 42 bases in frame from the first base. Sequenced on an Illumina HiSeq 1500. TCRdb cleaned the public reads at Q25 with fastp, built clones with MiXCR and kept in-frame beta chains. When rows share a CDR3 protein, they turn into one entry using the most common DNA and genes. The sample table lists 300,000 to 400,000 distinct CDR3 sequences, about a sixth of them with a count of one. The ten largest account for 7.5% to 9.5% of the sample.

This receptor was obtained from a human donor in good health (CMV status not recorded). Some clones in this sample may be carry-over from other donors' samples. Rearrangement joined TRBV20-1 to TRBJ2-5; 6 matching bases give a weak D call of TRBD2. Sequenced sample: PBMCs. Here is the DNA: TGCAGTTTCGGGGGTTCCCAAACGGCGGAGACCCAGTACTTC. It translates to CSFGGSQTAETQYF.